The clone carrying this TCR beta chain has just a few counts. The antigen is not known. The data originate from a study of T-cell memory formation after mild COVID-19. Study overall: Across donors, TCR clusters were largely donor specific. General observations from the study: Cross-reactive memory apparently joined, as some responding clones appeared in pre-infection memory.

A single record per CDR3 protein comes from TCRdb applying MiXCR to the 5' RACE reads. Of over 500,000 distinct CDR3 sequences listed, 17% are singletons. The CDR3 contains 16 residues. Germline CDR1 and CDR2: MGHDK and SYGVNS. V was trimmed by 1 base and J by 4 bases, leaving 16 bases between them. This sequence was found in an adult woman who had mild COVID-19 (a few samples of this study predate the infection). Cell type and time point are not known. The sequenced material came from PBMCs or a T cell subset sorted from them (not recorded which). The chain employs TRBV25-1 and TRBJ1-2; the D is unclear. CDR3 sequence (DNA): TGTGCCAGCAGTGAATCACTAACAGCTCGGTTCTATGGCTACACCTTC. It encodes CASSESLTARFYGYTF.